Sequencing of this TCR beta chain was carried out in a study of shared T cell receptors in the human thymus (dated by TCRdb to about 2021). Study-level background: The study investigated the way shared, self-reactive T-cell receptor alpha chains are produced in the human thymus.

Library creation used the immunoSEQ multiplex PCR assay. TCRdb took this table from immuneACCESS and kept in-frame rearrangements with V and J called. Such tables lack part of the clones; where checked against another copy, unresolved V genes explain under half of the gap, and the rest is unexplained. Within this sample are about 380,000 clones, with roughly 94% of them counted one time only. The leading ten clones occupy approximately 0.018% of the sample. Worth noting for this clone: What antigen it recognizes has not been identified. No base qualities exist here, and no much larger clone lies one base off it.

The CDR3 numbers 15 residues from cysteine through phenylalanine. Just CDR3 DNA is preserved here, 45 bases in frame from base 1. CDR1 and CDR2 were assigned from the germline V gene (reference sequence) as SEHNR and FQNEAQ. V gives up 4 bases and J gives up 1 base, and the segment between their germline ends measures 13 bases. This receptor was obtained from a human donor. Sequencing was performed on thymocytes. The rearranged chain carries TRBV7-9 and TRBJ2-5; TRBD1 might be the D gene, on 5 matching bases. This receptor has the CDR3 CASSCMAGPQETQYF. DNA sequence: TGTGCCAGCAGCTGTATGGCAGGGCCCCAAGAGACCCAGTACTTC.